This T cell receptor (beta chain) is from a study of blood T cell repertoires in COVID-19 (TCRdb year 2020). Turning to the overall study: Samples covering the acute and convalescent phases of COVID-19 were provided by collaborators in the United States, Italy and Spain. Deeply sampled blood TCRbeta repertoires from subjects exposed to, actively infected with, or recovered from COVID-19 were included in the dataset. HLA class I and class II types, where available, came from metadata supplied by the sample provider rather than from assay-based typing. The prospective study material was composed of cDNA or gDNA derived from T cells, B-cell-depleted T cells, or PBMCs. The samples were drawn from the first 160 participants of the ongoing ImmuneRACE study and from about 1,200 subjects provided by 6 global collaborators. The repertoires were released in a freely available public database meant as a resource for research on the immune response to SARS-CoV-2. A de-identified subject ID, COVID-19 status, age in years and sex were almost always included in the sample metadata.

On this clone itself: Its target antigen remains unknown. Base qualities are not at hand, and no much larger clone is one base apart.

The research as a whole found: Clinical and demographic metadata were provided uncurated, with the amount varying by source and participant.

The immunoSEQ Assay, a bias-controlled multiplex PCR, was used to amplify TCRbeta CDR3 regions from genomic DNA. The original pipeline was this. Nucleated cell counts per sample were estimated from amplification of reference gene primers within the assay. Sequence reads were collapsed and filtered to measure the absolute abundance of every unique TCRbeta CDR3 rearrangement. For each sample, productive Simpson clonality was calculated by taking the square root of Simpson's diversity index across productive rearrangements. Held by TCRdb, this immuneACCESS table contains in-frame sequences only and omits some clones. Under half of the omission traces to an unresolved V gene where checked; the cause of the rest is unknown. V, J and clone size were drawn from that table, and D and trimming were deduced from the DNA. The sample table shows tens of thousands of clones, and less than 80% are seen once. The ten largest make up around 27% of the sample.

The collaborating institutions used their own protocols to collect whole blood in K2EDTA tubes. Collaborator samples were shipped for TCRbeta analysis as frozen whole blood, isolated PBMCs, or DNA extracted from either sample type. Material: peripheral blood. This TCR was sampled from a man in his sixties with active or convalescent COVID-19.

The nucleotide sequence is TGTGCCAGCAGCGCCCTATCTAGAAACAATGAGCAGTTCTTC. Translation gives CASSALSRNNEQFF. The chain is assembled from TRBV9 and TRBJ2-1; the D gene cannot be resolved reliably. The CDR3 numbers 14 residues from cysteine through phenylalanine. Only the CDR3 part of the read is kept: 42 bases, read in frame from the first base. V is clipped by 3 bases and J by 5 bases, and the sequence between their germline boundaries is 12 bases long. According to the germline V gene, CDR1 reads SGDLS and CDR2 reads YYNGEE.